A selection of T cell receptor beta chains follows, all from one sample in a study of metastatic and nonmetastatic thyroid tumors. Through MiXCR, TCRdb re-clonotyped the PCR reads. The sample has roughly 89,000 clones; around 12% are singletons. Input material: tumor tissue. The origin of the receptors is a female donor with papillary thyroid cancer or a benign thyroid nodule (not recorded which). Some clones in this sample may be carry-over from other donors' samples. CDR3s include the opening cysteine and the closing phenylalanine or tryptophan. Each record gives: CDR3 length, J gene, clone size, D gene, V gene, CDR3 protein, CDR3 DNA. D genes are given only for firm matches. Where a row states a size, it is once, few, many or the class of an expanded clone; other rows omit it.

14,TRBJ1-4,many,.,TRBV2,CASRDSATNEKLFF,TGTGCCAGCAGGGACAGTGCAACTAATGAAAAACTGTTTTTT
15,TRBJ1-5,many,.,TRBV4-1,CASSQEDASNQPQHF,TGCGCCAGCAGCCAAGAGGATGCCAGCAATCAGCCCCAGCATTTT
19,TRBJ2-1,many,.,TRBV9,CASSVARIESGTAYNEQFF,TGTGCCAGCAGCGTAGCTCGAATAGAGTCCGGGACGGCATACAATGAGCAGTTCTTC
17,TRBJ2-6,.,.,TRBV27,CASSRGTGVSGANVLTF,TGTGCCAGTTCCCGAGGGACGGGGGTCTCTGGGGCCAACGTCCTGACTTTC
11,TRBJ2-7,many,.,TRBV20-1,CSAEVLDEQYF,TGCAGTGCGGAGGTTCTTGACGAGCAGTACTTC
16,TRBJ2-3,many,TRBD2,TRBV10-1,CASRADGLAGEDTQYF,TGCGCCAGCAGGGCGGACGGACTAGCGGGAGAAGATACGCAGTATTTT
13,TRBJ2-5,few,.,TRBV27,CASSFWYQETKYF,TGTGCCAGCAGTTTCTGGTACCAAGAGACAAAGTACTTC
17,TRBJ2-7,.,.,TRBV6-1,CASSERSIGNTPYEQYF,TGTGCCAGCAGTGAACGGTCTATCGGGAACACCCCCTACGAGCAGTACTTC
18,TRBJ2-5,many,.,TRBV20-1,CSPGGPGSSLVFGETQYF,TGCAGTCCCGGCGGCCCGGGATCCTCTCTAGTATTTGGGGAGACCCAGTACTTC
14,TRBJ2-7,many,TRBD2,TRBV5-4,CASSFGGGTYEQYF,TGTGCCAGCAGCTTTGGCGGGGGGACCTACGAGCAGTACTTC
14,TRBJ1-2,many,TRBD1,TRBV5-1,CASTRDSGGYGYTF,TGCGCCAGCACCCGGGACAGCGGGGGCTATGGCTACACCTTC
15,TRBJ1-5,many,.,TRBV9,CASSVGGLSNQPQHF,TGTGCCAGCAGCGTAGGAGGGCTTAGCAATCAGCCCCAGCATTTT
17,TRBJ1-3,many,.,TRBV19,CASSIGGRLSSGNTIYF,TGTGCCAGTAGTATAGGGGGACGGTTAAGCTCTGGAAACACCATATATTTT
15,TRBJ2-2,.,TRBD2,TRBV28,CASTSGGGTTGELFF,TGTGCCAGCACCTCGGGAGGGGGGACCACCGGTGAGCTGTTTTTT
15,TRBJ2-7,many,TRBD1,TRBV5-1,CASSSVPGQGDEQYF,TGCGCCAGCAGCTCGGTGCCTGGACAGGGTGACGAGCAGTACTTC
13,TRBJ2-7,many,TRBD1,TRBV18,CASSKGQTPEQYF,TGTGCCAGCTCAAAGGGACAGACCCCCGAGCAGTACTTC
14,TRBJ1-5,many,.,TRBV28,CASIRSGVAQPQHF,TGTGCCAGCATAAGGAGCGGGGTCGCTCAGCCCCAGCATTTT
13,TRBJ2-7,many,.,TRBV25-1,CASSKGPSYEQYF,TGTGCCAGCAGTAAGGGACCCTCCTACGAGCAGTACTTC
17,TRBJ2-3,.,TRBD2,TRBV4-3,CASSQAHLAGGKDTQYF,TGCGCCAGCAGCCAAGCTCACTTAGCGGGAGGGAAAGATACGCAGTATTTT
13,TRBJ2-7,many,TRBD1,TRBV11-2,CASSPGQTYEQYF,TGTGCCAGCAGCCCGGGACAGACCTACGAGCAGTACTTC
15,TRBJ2-1,many,TRBD1,TRBV10-1,CASSDRGPLYNEQFF,TGCGCCAGCAGCGACAGGGGGCCCCTCTACAATGAGCAGTTCTTC
14,TRBJ2-5,many,TRBD1,TRBV19,CASSQGAFGQTQYF,TGTGCCAGTTCTCAGGGGGCGTTCGGGCAGACCCAGTACTTC
13,TRBJ1-2,many,.,TRBV9,CASSVDEAVGYTF,TGTGCCAGCAGCGTCGATGAGGCGGTCGGCTACACCTTC
17,TRBJ2-1,.,TRBD2,TRBV7-6,CASSPHWVLAGGDEQFF,TGTGCCAGCAGCCCCCACTGGGTACTAGCGGGAGGTGATGAGCAGTTCTTC
15,TRBJ2-3,many,.,TRBV28,CASSLGGASTDTQYF,TGTGCCAGCAGTTTGGGGGGGGCTAGCACAGATACGCAGTATTTT
15,TRBJ1-2,many,.,TRBV19,CASSILRAGSYGYTF,TGTGCCAGTAGTATCTTAAGGGCGGGTTCCTATGGCTACACCTTC
13,TRBJ2-5,once,.,TRBV20-1,CSARPGLGDTQYF,TGCAGTGCTAGACCTGGTTTGGGAGATACCCAGTACTTC
18,TRBJ1-1,few,.,TRBV28,CASSFQGSSSPVNTEAFF,TGTGCCAGCAGTTTCCAGGGGTCATCCTCCCCCGTGAACACTGAAGCTTTCTTT
13,TRBJ2-3,many,TRBD2,TRBV7-3,CASSLRGGRAQYF,TGTGCCAGCAGCTTACGAGGCGGGAGGGCCCAGTATTTT
16,TRBJ2-1,many,.,TRBV7-1,CASSSRTGTRDNEQFF,TGTGCCAGCAGCTCAAGAACCGGGACACGGGACAATGAGCAGTTCTTC
15,TRBJ2-7,many,TRBD2,TRBV6-5,CANSYSEGGAYEQYF,TGTGCCAACAGTTACTCGGAGGGAGGGGCCTACGAGCAGTACTTC
14,TRBJ2-5,many,TRBD2,TRBV19,CASSHLAGQETQYF,TGTGCCAGTAGTCATCTAGCGGGACAAGAGACCCAGTACTTC
15,TRBJ2-3,many,.,TRBV7-9,CASSFALAWGDTQYF,TGTGCCAGCAGCTTTGCCCTAGCGTGGGGGGATACGCAGTATTTT
14,TRBJ2-3,many,.,TRBV6-5,CASSSRVTTDTQYF,TGTGCCAGCAGTTCTCGGGTCACCACAGATACGCAGTATTTT